These 21 T cell receptor beta chains originate from one sample sequenced in a study of CD8+CD57+ T cells in acquired aplastic anemia. All sequencing subjects had displayed CD8+CD57+ cell expansion on flow cytometry. Researchers used genomic DNA as the template to profile TCR beta VDJ and CDR3. From the reads, TCRdb called clonotypes with MiXCR, one entry per CDR3 protein. The data show about 170,000 distinct CDR3 sequences, 40% to 55% seen once. The sample taken for sequencing was sorted CD4+, CD8+, or CD8+CD57+ T cells (not recorded which) from PBMCs. The receptor source for this set is a human donor with aplastic anemia.

V is TRBV6-1 and J is TRBJ1-2; D is unclear. Germline values: CDR1 MNHNS, CDR2 SASEGT. V gave up 2 bases and J gave up 4 bases, with 11 bases separating them. There are 14 residues in the CDR3. CDR3 amino acids: CASSELGRVYGYTF. In DNA, the CDR3 is TGTGCCAGCAGTGAACTGGGCCGAGTCTATGGCTACACCTTC.

The chain recombines TRBV7-9 with TRBJ1-1; D is ambiguous. V was clipped by 5 bases and J by 5 bases, with 18 bases between them. The CDR3 is made up of 15 amino acids. CDR1 SEHNR and CDR2 FQNEAQ come from the germline V gene (reference sequence). DNA for the CDR3: TGTGCCAGCAGCCACATGCATGGCCTCCGGACTGAAGCTTTCTTT. It codes for CASSHMHGLRTEAFF.

This clonotype was detected ten times or more. The chain couples TRBV10-3 to TRBJ2-3; a weak D match, TRBD2 (7 bases). V lost 5 bases to trimming and J lost 3 bases, with 24 bases between them. The V gene's germline CDR1 is ENHRY and CDR2 SYGVKD. The CDR3 sequence is 18 residues long. The CDR3 region is CAISPSILKGGLTDTQYF. DNA for the CDR3: TGTGCCATCAGTCCCTCCATTCTGAAGGGGGGGCTAACAGATACGCAGTATTTT.

This clonotype was detected ten times or more. The V and J genes are TRBV20-1 and TRBJ1-5, with D perhaps TRBD1 (6 bases). The CDR3 has 13 residues. Germline lookup yields CDR1 DFQATT and CDR2 SNEGSKA (reference sequence). V gave up 6 bases and J gave up 8 bases, with 17 bases separating them. The CDR3 region is CSARDTLVEPQHF. CDR3 nucleotides: TGCAGTGCGAGGGACACCCTCGTGGAGCCCCAGCATTTT.

In regard to this clonotype: A much bigger clone sits one base away, suggesting this may be a read error. The chain uses TRBV10-3 and TRBJ1-4; TRBD1 matches at 9 bases. The CDR3 totals 14 residues. Trimming removed 4 bases from V and 8 bases from J; junction bases left unmatched: 5. Germline V lookup: CDR1 ENHRY, CDR2 SYGVKD. CDR3 sequence: CAISGGTGKEKLFF. The CDR3 DNA follows: TGTGCCATCAGTGGGGGGACAGGGAAAGAAAAACTGTTTTTT.

The chain couples TRBV29-1 to TRBJ2-2; unclear D gene. The CDR3 runs to 11 residues. Per the germline V gene, CDR1 is SQVTM and CDR2 is ANQGSEA. The V end was cut by 1 base, the J end by 6 bases, with 3 bases between. The CDR3 loop is CSVEGAGELFF. The CDR3 DNA reads as TGCAGCGTTGAAGGAGCCGGGGAGCTGTTTTTT.

The gene calls are TRBV2 and TRBJ1-2; a possible D gene is TRBD1 (6 bases). V lost 4 bases, J lost 7 bases, and 22 bases lay in between. This CDR3 has 16 amino acids. CDR1 and CDR2 (germline): SNHLY, FYNNEI. Written as DNA, the CDR3 is TGTGCCAGCAGTGCGGACCTTTTACAGGGCCGGGGTGGCTACACCTTC. As protein: CASSADLLQGRGGYTF.

V and J are TRBV2 and TRBJ1-4; TRBD1 agrees at 9 bases. The germline CDR1 and CDR2 sequences are SNHLY and FYNNEI. The CDR3 consists of 15 residues. V trimming: 5 bases; J trimming: 8 bases; junction bases outside the gene matches: 9. The CDR3 region has the DNA TGTGCCAGCAGTAAACAGGGGGCTGAGGGCGAAAAACTGTTTTTT. Its translation is CASSKQGAEGEKLFF. Looking up the rest from reference TRBV2 and TRBJ1-4 gives the full variable domain: EPEVTQTPSHQVTQMGQEVILRCVPISNHLYFYWYRQILGQKVEFLVSFYNNEISEKSEIFDDQFSVERPDGSNFTLKIRSTKLEDSAMYFCASSKQGAEGEKLFFGSGTQLSVL.

The J gene is TRBJ2-1, the V gene TRBV2; TRBD2 matches 9 bases. Germline CDR1 reads SNHLY; CDR2 reads FYNNEI. The CDR3 length is 15 residues. Losses at the gene ends were 8 bases for V and 2 bases for J; bases not matched to a gene: 7. CDR3 protein: CASRTGTSPYNEQFF. The DNA for the CDR3 is TGTGCCAGCCGAACCGGGACTAGCCCCTACAATGAGCAGTTCTTC.

This clonotype was observed many times. This rearrangement joins TRBV4-3 to TRBJ1-5; the D gene is possibly TRBD1 (5 bases). V lost 0 bases and J lost 3, with 9 bases in between. Germline V gene sequence: CDR1 LGHNA, CDR2 YSLEER. CDR3 length equals 15 residues. The CDR3: CASSQDWGSNQPQHF. CDR3 DNA sequence: TGCGCCAGCAGCCAAGATTGGGGGTCCAATCAGCCCCAGCATTTT.

This clonotype was detected once. The chain recombines TRBV15 with TRBJ2-5; 7 bases fit TRBD2. Germline-derived CDR1 and CDR2 are LNHNV and YYDKDF (reference sequence). The trim removed 0 bases at V and 2 bases at J, leaving 6 bases unmatched. The CDR3 is 16 residues long. CDR3 in amino acids: CATSRDLPGGQETQYF. The CDR3 DNA follows: TGTGCCACCAGCAGAGATCTTCCGGGGGGACAAGAGACCCAGTACTTC.

This chain connects TRBV20-1 to TRBJ1-1; the D gene is possibly TRBD1 (5 bases). The CDR3 is made up of 16 amino acids. Germline CDR1 DFQATT, CDR2 SNEGSKA (reference sequence). The V end lost 0 bases, the J end lost 0 bases, and 14 bases lay between the germline ends. CDR3 residues: CSARDTRTTMNTEAFF. CDR3 nucleotide sequence: TGCAGTGCTAGAGATACGAGGACAACCATGAACACTGAAGCTTTCTTT.

This clonotype showed up many times. The chain carries TRBV6-1 and TRBJ2-5, with 8 bases lining up with TRBD1. Germline V gene data show CDR1 as MNHNS and CDR2 as SASEGT. The CDR3 totals 14 residues. V shed 6 bases, J shed 3 bases, and the junction held 6 bases outside the gene matches. In DNA, the CDR3 is TGTGCCAGCAGCTTGACAGGGGCGGAAGAGACCCAGTACTTC. Protein: CASSLTGAEETQYF.

This rearrangement joins TRBV7-9 to TRBJ2-2; possibly TRBD2 for D (7 bases). This CDR3 is built from 15 residues. Germline V lookup: CDR1 SEHNR, CDR2 FQNEAQ (reference sequence). Trimming stripped 3 bases from V and 3 bases from J, with 11 bases between. CDR3 in amino acids: CASSFQGRDTGELFF. DNA of the CDR3: TGTGCCAGCAGCTTCCAGGGGAGGGACACCGGGGAGCTGTTTTTT.

This clonotype was seen repeatedly, ten times or more. The CDR3 loop is CASSSTGRELSGNTIYF. CDR3 DNA: TGTGCCAGCAGTTCCACGGGGAGAGAGCTTTCTGGAAACACCATATATTTT. The chain links TRBV12-3 or TRBV12-4 to TRBJ1-3; D gene uncertain. The CDR3 runs to 17 residues. Between the trimmed V and J ends, which lost 4 bases and 1 base, there was a span of 17 bases.

V and J are TRBV19 and TRBJ1-1, with D uncertain. The CDR3 consists of 15 residues. V dropped 1 base and J dropped 1 base, with 10 bases sitting between them. CDR1 and CDR2 (germline): LNHDA, SQIVND (reference sequence). Here the CDR3 reads CASSIGGRSNTEAFF. The CDR3 DNA follows: TGTGCCAGTAGTATAGGAGGCCGGTCGAACACTGAAGCTTTCTTT.

Turning to this clonotype: Possible read error: a much larger clone is one base away. The chain combines TRBV11-3 with TRBJ1-3; D perhaps matches TRBD1 (5 bases). The CDR3 loop spans 14 amino acids. Germline V gene data show CDR1 as SGHNT and CDR2 as YENEEA. DNA of the CDR3: TGTACCAGCAGTGTAGAGGGACTTGGAAACACCATATATTTT. This gives the protein CTSSVEGLGNTIYF.

The CDR3 is CASSEGTGVVYNSPLHF. The CDR3 DNA reads as TGTGCCAGTAGTGAGGGGACAGGGGTAGTCTATAATTCACCCCTCCACTTT. V and J are TRBV19 and TRBJ1-6, with TRBD1 identical over 10 bases. Germline V gene data show CDR1 as LNHDA and CDR2 as SQIVND (reference sequence). The CDR3 covers 17 residues. V lost 5 bases and J lost 3; bases outside the gene matches: 7.

This clonotype has at least ten counts. This chain links TRBV2 with TRBJ2-1; possibly TRBD1 for D (6 bases). The germline gives CDR1 SNHLY, CDR2 FYNNEI. The V gene lost 7 bases and the J gene lost 8 bases, with 21 bases spanning the gap. This CDR3 spans 15 amino acids. Here the CDR3 reads CASTEPRGLIDEQFF. CDR3 DNA sequence: TGTGCCAGCACCGAGCCCAGGGGTTTGATCGATGAGCAGTTCTTC.

The V call is TRBV10-3, the J call TRBJ1-1, with 7 bases lining up with TRBD1. This CDR3 is built from 15 residues. J lost 1 base, V lost 7 bases, and 9 bases had no gene match. CDR1 and CDR2 from the germline V gene are ENHRY and SYGVKD. The CDR3 coding sequence is TGTGCCATCACCAGACAGGGCGTCGAGAACACTGAAGCTTTCTTT. Protein: CAITRQGVENTEAFF.

This clonotype showed up many times. The genes are TRBV5-5 and TRBJ2-2, with a weak D call TRBD1 (6 bases). The CDR3 is 15 amino acids. Germline values: CDR1 SGHKS, CDR2 YYEKEE (reference sequence). V was clipped by 4 bases and J by 3 bases, with 13 bases between them. DNA for the CDR3: TGTGCCAGCAGCCGAACCAGGGGAGACACCGGGGAGCTGTTTTTT. Its protein product is CASSRTRGDTGELFF.